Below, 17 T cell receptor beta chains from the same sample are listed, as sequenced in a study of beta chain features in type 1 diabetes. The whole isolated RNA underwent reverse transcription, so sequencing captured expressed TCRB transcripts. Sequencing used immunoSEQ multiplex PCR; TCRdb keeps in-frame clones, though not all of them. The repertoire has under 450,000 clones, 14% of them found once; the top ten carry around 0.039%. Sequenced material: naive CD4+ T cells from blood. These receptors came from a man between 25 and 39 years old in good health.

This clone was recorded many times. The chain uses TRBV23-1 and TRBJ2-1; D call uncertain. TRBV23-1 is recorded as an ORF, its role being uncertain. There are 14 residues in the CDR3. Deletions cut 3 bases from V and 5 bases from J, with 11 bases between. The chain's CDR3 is CASSHRRANNEQFF. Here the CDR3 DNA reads TGCGCCAGCAGTCATCGACGGGCTAACAATGAGCAGTTCTTC.

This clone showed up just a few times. Written as DNA, the CDR3 is TGCAGCGGCCAGACATACACAGATACGCAGTATTTT. This translates into CSGQTYTDTQYF. The chain has TRBV29-1 and TRBJ2-3; the D is unclear. This CDR3 contains 12 residues. Germline V gene data show CDR1 as SQVTM and CDR2 as ANQGSEA. V was trimmed by 7 bases and J by 2 bases, leaving 10 bases between them.

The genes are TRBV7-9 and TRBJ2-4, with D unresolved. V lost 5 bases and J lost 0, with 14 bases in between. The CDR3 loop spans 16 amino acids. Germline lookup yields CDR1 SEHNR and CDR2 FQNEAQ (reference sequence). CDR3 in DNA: TGTGCCAGCAGCGGAAAAGATAGGCTAGCCAAAAACATTCAGTACTTC. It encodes CASSGKDRLAKNIQYF. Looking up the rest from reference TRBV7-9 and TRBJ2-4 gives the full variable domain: DTGVSQNPRHKITKRGQNVTFRCDPISEHNRLYWYRQTLGQGPEFLTYFQNEAQLEKSRLLSDRFSAERPKGSFSTLEIQRTEQGDSAMYLCASSGKDRLAKNIQYFGAGTRLSVL.

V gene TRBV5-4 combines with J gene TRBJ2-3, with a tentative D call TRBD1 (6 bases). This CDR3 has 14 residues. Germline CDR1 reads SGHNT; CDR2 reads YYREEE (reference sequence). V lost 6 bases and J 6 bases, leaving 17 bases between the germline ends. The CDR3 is CASINRQGSDTQYF. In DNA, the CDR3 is TGTGCCAGCATAAACCGTCAGGGGTCGGATACGCAGTATTTT.

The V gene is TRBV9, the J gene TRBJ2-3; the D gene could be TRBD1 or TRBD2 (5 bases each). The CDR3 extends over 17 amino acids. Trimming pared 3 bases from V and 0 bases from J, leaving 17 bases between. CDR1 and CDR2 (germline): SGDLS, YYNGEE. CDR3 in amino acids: CASSDPLRGISTDTQYF. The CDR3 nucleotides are TGTGCCAGCAGCGACCCCCTACGGGGCATTAGCACAGATACGCAGTATTTT.

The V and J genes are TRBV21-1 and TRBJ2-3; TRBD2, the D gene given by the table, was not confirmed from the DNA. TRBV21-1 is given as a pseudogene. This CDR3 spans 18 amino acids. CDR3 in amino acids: CASSKVTAGGTSTDTQYF. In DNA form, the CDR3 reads TGTGCCAGCAGCAAAGTGACAGCGGGAGGAACTAGCACAGATACGCAGTATTTT.

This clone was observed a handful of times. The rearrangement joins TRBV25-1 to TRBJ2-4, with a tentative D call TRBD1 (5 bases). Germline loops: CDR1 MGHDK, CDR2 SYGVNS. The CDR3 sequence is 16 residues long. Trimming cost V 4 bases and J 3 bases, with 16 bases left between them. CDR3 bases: TGTGCCAGCAGTGCCACAGGTGATCTAGGCAAAAACATTCAGTACTTC. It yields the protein CASSATGDLGKNIQYF.

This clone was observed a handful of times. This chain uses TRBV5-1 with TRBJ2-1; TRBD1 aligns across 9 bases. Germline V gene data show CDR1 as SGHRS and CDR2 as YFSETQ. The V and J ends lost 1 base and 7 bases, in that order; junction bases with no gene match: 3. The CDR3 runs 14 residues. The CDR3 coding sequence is TGCGCCAGCAGCTTGCAACAGGGGGCTAATGAGCAGTTCTTC. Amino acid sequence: CASSLQQGANEQFF.

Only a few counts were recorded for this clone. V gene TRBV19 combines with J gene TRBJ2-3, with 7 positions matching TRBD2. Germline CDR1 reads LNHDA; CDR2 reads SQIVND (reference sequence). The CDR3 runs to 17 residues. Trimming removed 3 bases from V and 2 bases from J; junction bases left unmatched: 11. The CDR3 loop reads CASSIFSSGADTDTQYF. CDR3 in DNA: TGTGCCAGTAGTATTTTCTCCAGCGGGGCCGACACAGATACGCAGTATTTT. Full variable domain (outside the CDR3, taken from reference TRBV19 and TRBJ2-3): DGGITQSPKYLFRKEGQNVTLSCEQNLNHDAMYWYRQDPGQGLRLIYYSQIVNDFQKGDIAEGYSVSREKKESFPLTVTSAQKNPTAFYLCASSIFSSGADTDTQYFGPGTRLTVL.

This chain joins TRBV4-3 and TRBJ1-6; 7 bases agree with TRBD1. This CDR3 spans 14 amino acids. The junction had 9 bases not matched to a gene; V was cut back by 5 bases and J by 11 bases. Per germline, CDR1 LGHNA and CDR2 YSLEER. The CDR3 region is CASSETTGKAPLHF. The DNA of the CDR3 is TGCGCCAGCAGCGAAACGACAGGGAAGGCACCCCTCCACTTT.

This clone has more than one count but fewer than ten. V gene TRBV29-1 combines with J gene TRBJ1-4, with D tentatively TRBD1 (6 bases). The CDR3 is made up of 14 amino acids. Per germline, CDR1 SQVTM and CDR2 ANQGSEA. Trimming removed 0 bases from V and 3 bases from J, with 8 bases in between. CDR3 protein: CSVEDRTANEKLFF. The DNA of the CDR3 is TGCAGCGTTGAAGATCGGACAGCTAATGAAAAACTGTTTTTT.

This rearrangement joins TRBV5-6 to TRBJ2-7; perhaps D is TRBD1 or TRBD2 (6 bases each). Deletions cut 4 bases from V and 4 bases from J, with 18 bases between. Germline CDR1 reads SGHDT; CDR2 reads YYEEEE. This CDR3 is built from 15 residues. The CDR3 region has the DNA TGTGCCAGCAGCGCGGGGACAACGACGCCTTACGAGCAGTACGTC. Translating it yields CASSAGTTTPYEQYV.

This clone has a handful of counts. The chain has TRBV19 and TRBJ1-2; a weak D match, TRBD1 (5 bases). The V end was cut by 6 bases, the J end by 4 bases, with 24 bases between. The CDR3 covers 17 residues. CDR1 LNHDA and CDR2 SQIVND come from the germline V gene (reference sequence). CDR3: CASRYGHQSEGPYGYTF. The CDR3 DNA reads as TGTGCCAGTAGATACGGACATCAGAGTGAGGGGCCCTATGGCTACACCTTC.

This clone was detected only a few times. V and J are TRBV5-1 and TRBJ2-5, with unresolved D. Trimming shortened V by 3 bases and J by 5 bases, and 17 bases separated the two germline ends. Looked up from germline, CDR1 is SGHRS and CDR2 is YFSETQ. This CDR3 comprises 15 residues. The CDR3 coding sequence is TGCGCCAGCAGCTCCCAAGAGAAATGGAAGGAGACCCAGTACTTC. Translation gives CASSSQEKWKETQYF. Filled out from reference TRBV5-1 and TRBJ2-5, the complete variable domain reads KAGVTQTPRYLIKTRGQQVTLSCSPISGHRSVSWYQQTPGQGLQFLFEYFSETQRNKGNFPGRFSGRQFSNSRSEMNVSTLELGDSALYLCASSSQEKWKETQYFGPGTRLLVL.

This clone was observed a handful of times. CDR3 protein: CASSPLLAGVSGANVLTF. As DNA, the CDR3 is TGTGCCAGCAGCCCCCTCCTAGCGGGAGTCTCTGGGGCCAACGTCCTGACTTTC. V is TRBV7-8 and J is TRBJ2-6; 10 nucleotides agree with TRBD2. Germline CDR1 SGHVS, CDR2 FQNEAQ. V dropped 5 bases and J dropped 0; count of bases not matched to a gene: 7. The CDR3 totals 18 residues.

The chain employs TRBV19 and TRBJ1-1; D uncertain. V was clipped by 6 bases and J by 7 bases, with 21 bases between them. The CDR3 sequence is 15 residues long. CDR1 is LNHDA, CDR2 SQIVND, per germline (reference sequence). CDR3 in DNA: TGTGCCAGTAGATCTGGAAAAAGTAGACGCAGTGAAGCTTTCTTT. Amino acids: CASRSGKSRRSEAFF. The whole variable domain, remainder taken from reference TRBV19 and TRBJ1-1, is DGGITQSPKYLFRKEGQNVTLSCEQNLNHDAMYWYRQDPGQGLRLIYYSQIVNDFQKGDIAEGYSVSREKKESFPLTVTSAQKNPTAFYLCASRSGKSRRSEAFFGQGTRLTVV.

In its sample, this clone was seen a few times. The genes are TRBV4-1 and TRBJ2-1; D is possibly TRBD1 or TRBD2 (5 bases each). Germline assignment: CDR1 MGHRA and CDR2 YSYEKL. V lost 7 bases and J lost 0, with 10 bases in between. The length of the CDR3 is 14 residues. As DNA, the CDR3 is TGCGCCAGCACCCCGGGACCCTCCTACAATGAGCAGTTCTTC. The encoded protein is CASTPGPSYNEQFF.